In its sample, the clone carrying this TCR beta chain was seen many times. The antigen is unknown. RNA transcripts served as the template for amplifying TCR beta CDR3 regions. The study used the HTBI primer set for a first-round RT-PCR of the TCR CDR3. TCRdb re-called the multiplex PCR reads with MiXCR, one entry per CDR3 protein. This table has a few hundred thousand distinct CDR3 sequences, more than 15% appearing once. This specimen comes from a study of T cells in Graves' hyperthyroidism and ophthalmopathy. The study, taken as a whole, reports: In the blood, most expanded thyroid clonotypes above 0.001 appeared as well.

Trimming removed 0 bases from V and 0 bases from J, with 23 bases in between. This CDR3 has 19 amino acids. Germline CDR1 is DFQATT and CDR2 is SNEGSKA (reference sequence). A lack of ophthalmopathy progression within 18 months defined stable Graves' hyperthyroidism. For the diagnoses, clinical symptoms, serum thyroxine and TRAb, thyroid ultrasound and orbital computed tomography were used. The clonotype comes from a woman younger than 45 with Graves' hyperthyroidism. Sequenced input: blood. V is TRBV20-1 and J is TRBJ1-1; possibly TRBD1 for D (5 bases). CDR3 sequence (DNA): TGCAGTGCTAGAGACCCGGGCCCGGGGGTAGGCCTAATGAACACTGAAGCTTTCTTT. Residues: CSARDPGPGVGLMNTEAFF.